A single T cell receptor beta chain is shown here with its context. Its antigen is unknown. Authors' analysis steps: Filtering of immunoSEQ junctional sequences could not match full-length read filtering. The assay was immunoSEQ multiplex PCR, and TCRdb's table has in-frame clones only and misses some. Clone size and V and J calls were adopted from that table, with D and trimming inferred from the DNA. The sample includes about 1.4 million clones, around 95% of them seen just once. The data are from a study of shared clonotypes between healthy human individuals. The germline V gene encodes CDR1 KGHSH and CDR2 LQKENI. The V gene end was trimmed by 0 bases and the J gene end by 3 bases; junction bases not matched to a gene: 5. The CDR3 is made up of 16 amino acids. Study observations and caveats: What limited the represented genetic and exposure-history diversity was the small number of donors.

The receptor comes from a man aged 25 to 40 in good health. The sequenced sample consisted of naive CD4+ T cells sorted from blood. The subset was: CD45RA+ positively selected. The chain is built from TRBV18 and TRBJ2-1; 7 nucleotides align to TRBD2. This chain's CDR3 is CASSPPSLANYNEQFF. CDR3 nucleotides: TGTGCCAGCTCACCACCTTCACTAGCGAACTACAATGAGCAGTTCTTC.